A single sample gave rise to the 20 T cell receptor beta chains below, sequenced in a study of early T cells in non-severe SARS-CoV-2 infection. From the 5' RACE reads, TCRdb called clonotypes with MiXCR, one entry per CDR3 protein. The sample consists of about 52,000 distinct CDR3 sequences, approximately 10% of them appearing once. Source material: whole blood. These receptors were obtained from an adult who was a healthcare worker with PCR-confirmed SARS-CoV-2 infection or an uninfected control (not recorded which).

This clonotype has only a few counts. The rearrangement uses TRBV2 and TRBJ2-5; 7 bases match TRBD2. The CDR3 contains 13 residues. V trimming: 4 bases; J trimming: 4 bases; junction bases outside the gene matches: 3. CDR1 and CDR2 from the germline V gene are SNHLY and FYNNEI. CDR3 in DNA: TGTGCCAGCAGTGGGGGACTAAGAGAGACCCAGTACTTC. Translated: CASSGGLRETQYF.

The chain has TRBV20-1 and TRBJ2-7, with TRBD1 identical over 9 bases. Germline assignment: CDR1 DFQATT and CDR2 SNEGSKA (reference sequence). V lost 5 bases, J lost 2 bases, and 7 bases stayed unmatched. CDR3 length: 14 amino acids. The CDR3 protein is CSAEGRDRAYEQYF. The CDR3 DNA reads as TGCAGTGCTGAGGGCCGGGACAGGGCCTACGAGCAGTACTTC.

This clonotype was counted a few times. A junction end diverges from the germline sequence, so it may reflect a read error. The chain employs TRBV7-9 and TRBJ1-1; the match to TRBD1 covers 8 bases. The CDR3 extends over 14 amino acids. Germline V lookup: CDR1 SEHNR, CDR2 FQNEAQ (reference sequence). The CDR3 here is CSSSMTGANTEAFF. In DNA form, the CDR3 reads TGTTCCAGCAGTATGACAGGGGCGAACACTGAAGCTTTCTTT.

This clonotype was observed a handful of times. The DNA for the CDR3 is TGTGCCAGCAGTGAATACAGGGAGGGAGGTACTGAAGCTTTCTTT. Translating it yields CASSEYREGGTEAFF. This chain joins TRBV12-3 or TRBV12-4 and TRBJ1-1; the D gene is possibly TRBD1 (6 bases). The CDR3 has 15 amino acids. V gave up 5 bases and J gave up 5 bases, with 18 bases separating them.

The chain is built from TRBV5-6 and TRBJ1-6; D unclear. Looked up from germline, CDR1 is SGHDT and CDR2 is YYEEEE. CDR3 length: 12 amino acids. With 4 bases removed from V and 10 bases from J, the gap between germline ends came to 9 bases. CDR3 sequence: CASSLSESPLHF. DNA for the CDR3: TGTGCCAGCAGCCTCAGTGAGTCACCCCTCCACTTT.

The chain is built from TRBV21-1 and TRBJ2-7; the table's D call, TRBD1, has no DNA check behind it. TRBV21-1 is flagged as a pseudogene. The CDR3 runs to 15 residues. CDR3 sequence reads: CASSKRFEGLYEQYF. CDR3 DNA: TGTGCCAGCAGCAAGCGATTTGAGGGGTTGTACGAGCAGTACTTC.

This chain links TRBV10-3 with TRBJ2-7; 8 bases are shared with TRBD2. The junction had 12 bases not matched to a gene; V was cut back by 10 bases and J by 4 bases. The germline V gene has CDR1 ENHRY and CDR2 SYGVKD. The CDR3 covers 14 residues. CDR3 sequence reads: CATETSGRSYEQYF. DNA of the CDR3: TGTGCCACAGAAACTAGCGGCCGATCTTACGAGCAGTACTTC.

The chain is built from TRBV6-2 or TRBV6-3 and TRBJ2-1; 11 bases fit TRBD2. CDR3 size: 16 residues. Germline V gives CDR1 MNHEY, CDR2 SVGEGT. V lost 6 bases to trimming and J lost 5 bases; unmatched junction nucleotides: 9. In nucleotides, the CDR3 is TGTGCCAGCAGCCGACAGGGGACTAGCGGTAACAATGAGCAGTTCTTC. Translating gives CASSRQGTSGNNEQFF.

This clonotype was recorded many times. The chain recombines TRBV7-9 with TRBJ2-7; no reliable D call. The CDR3 sequence is 12 residues long. Germline CDR1 is SEHNR and CDR2 is FQNEAQ (reference sequence). Trimming left V 5 bases short and J 2 bases short, with 7 bases between. DNA of the CDR3: TGTGCCAGCAGCCTGTTACCCTACGAGCAGTACTTC. Residues: CASSLLPYEQYF.

This clonotype occurred a few times. The CDR3 DNA reads as TGTGCCAGCAGCCCCAGACCCCAGGTCGAAAAACTGTTTTTT. Protein product: CASSPRPQVEKLFF. The J gene is TRBJ1-4, the V gene TRBV5-6; no clear D. CDR3 length equals 14 residues. Between the trimmed V and J ends, which lost 4 bases and 8 bases, there was a span of 15 bases. Germline CDR1 and CDR2: SGHDT and YYEEEE.

This clonotype was detected a few times. The CDR3 sequence: CSARDPGRGTKNIQYF. CDR3 DNA: TGCAGTGCTAGAGATCCAGGGAGGGGGACCAAAAACATTCAGTACTTC. The rearrangement joins TRBV20-1 to TRBJ2-4, with D tentatively TRBD2 (7 bases). Deletions cut 0 bases from V and 2 bases from J, with 14 bases between. CDR1 and CDR2 from the germline V gene are DFQATT and SNEGSKA (reference sequence). The CDR3 spans 16 residues.

The V call is TRBV20-1, the J call TRBJ2-5, with D tentatively TRBD2 (6 bases). There are 14 residues in the CDR3. The V gene lost 6 bases and the J gene lost 0 bases, with 14 bases spanning the gap. The germline V gene encodes CDR1 DFQATT and CDR2 SNEGSKA (reference sequence). CDR3 residues: CSARRASDQETQYF. As DNA, the CDR3 is TGCAGTGCCCGCCGAGCTAGCGACCAAGAGACCCAGTACTTC.

V usage is TRBV3-1 and J usage is TRBJ1-2; the D gene is possibly TRBD1 (5 bases). The CDR3 has 15 amino acids. Germline CDR1 LGHDT, CDR2 YNNKEL (reference sequence). Trimming took off 6 bases at V and 5 bases at J, with 19 bases between the two ends. The CDR3: CASSDSSGRLYGYTF. DNA of the CDR3: TGTGCCAGCAGTGATAGCTCGGGACGGTTATATGGCTACACCTTC.

This clonotype was observed a few times. This chain connects TRBV5-1 to TRBJ2-2; 7 positions match TRBD2. The CDR3 loop spans 14 amino acids. The germline V gene encodes CDR1 SGHRS and CDR2 YFSETQ. The V gene end was trimmed by 5 bases and the J gene end by 7 bases; junction bases not matched to a gene: 8. The CDR3 DNA reads as TGCGCCAGCAGTTGGCGGGAGCATGGCGGGGAGCTGTTTTTT. Protein: CASSWREHGGELFF.

In this sample, this clonotype turned up many times. The chain couples TRBV20-1 to TRBJ2-3, with TRBD2 matching over 8 bases. CDR1 and CDR2 from the germline V gene are DFQATT and SNEGSKA (reference sequence). This CDR3 is 15 amino acids long. Trimming cost V 0 bases and J 3 bases; bases outside gene matches: 5. DNA for the CDR3: TGCAGTGCTAGAGATGTGGGCGGGAGGACAGATACGCAGTATTTT. Amino acids: CSARDVGGRTDTQYF.

Ten or more counts support this clonotype. The chain recombines TRBV10-2 with TRBJ2-3, with a tentative D call TRBD2 (7 bases). V lost 6 bases and J lost 13, with 20 bases in between. Germline CDR1 WSHSY, CDR2 SAAADI. The CDR3 is made up of 13 amino acids. CDR3: CASSQRLAGEEYF. As DNA, the CDR3 is TGCGCCAGCAGCCAGAGACTAGCAGGGGAGGAGTATTTT.

In the case of this clonotype: One junction end disagrees with the germline gene, perhaps due to a read error. The chain carries TRBV29-1 and TRBJ2-5; 7 bases map to TRBD2. The CDR3 totals 12 residues. Germline V gives CDR1 SQVTM, CDR2 ANQGSEA. The CDR3 sequence is CSVSPPGLVTPF. The CDR3 DNA follows: TGCAGCGTTAGTCCGCCCGGACTAGTTACCCCCTTC. Together with reference TRBV29-1 and TRBJ2-5, the CDR3 gives the full variable domain: SAVISQKPSRDICQRGTSLTIQCQVDSQVTMMFWYRQQPGQSLTLIATANQGSEATYESGFVIDKFPISRPNLTFSTLTVSNMSPEDSSIYLCSVSPPGLVTPFGPGTRLLVL.

This clonotype was recorded a few times. This sequence joins TRBV12-3 or TRBV12-4 and TRBJ2-4, with D tentatively TRBD1 (6 bases). Trimming removed 7 bases from V and 0 bases from J, with 16 bases in between. This CDR3 contains 16 residues. The CDR3 DNA sequence: TGTGCCAGCACTCAGCTTCAGGGGTTAGCCAAAAACATTCAGTACTTC. Its protein product is CASTQLQGLAKNIQYF.

This clonotype occurred a few times. The V and J genes are TRBV29-1 and TRBJ2-1; 9 bases are a match to TRBD2. The CDR3 loop spans 15 amino acids. V was pared by 7 bases and J by 7 bases, with 14 bases of the junction left unmatched. CDR1 is SQVTM, CDR2 ANQGSEA, per germline. CDR3 bases: TGCAGCGGTGGAGTGGCGGGAGGGGTTAGGAATGAGCAGTTCTTC. It is translated as CSGGVAGGVRNEQFF.

This clonotype came up a few times. The chain joins TRBV7-9 to TRBJ2-5, with 9 positions matching TRBD2. Germline trimming cut 5 bases from V and 0 bases from J; bases unmatched to any gene: 7. The CDR3 runs to 16 residues. Germline V gene data show CDR1 as SEHNR and CDR2 as FQNEAQ (reference sequence). The CDR3 DNA follows: TGTGCCAGCAGCCTCCGACTAGCGGACCACCAAGAGACCCAGTACTTC. Translating it yields CASSLRLADHQETQYF.